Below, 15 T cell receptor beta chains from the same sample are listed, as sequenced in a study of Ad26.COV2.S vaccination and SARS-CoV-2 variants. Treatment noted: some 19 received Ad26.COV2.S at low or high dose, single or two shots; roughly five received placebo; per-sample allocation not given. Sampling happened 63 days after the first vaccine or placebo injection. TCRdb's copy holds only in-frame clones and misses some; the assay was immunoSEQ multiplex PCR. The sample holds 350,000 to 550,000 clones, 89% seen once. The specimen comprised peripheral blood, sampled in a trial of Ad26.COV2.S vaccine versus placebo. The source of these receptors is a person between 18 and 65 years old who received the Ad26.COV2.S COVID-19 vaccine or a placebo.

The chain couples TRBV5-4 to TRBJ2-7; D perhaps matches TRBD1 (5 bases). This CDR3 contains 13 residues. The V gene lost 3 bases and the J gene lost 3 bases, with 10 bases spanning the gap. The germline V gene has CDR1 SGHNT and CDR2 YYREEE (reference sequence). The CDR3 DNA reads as TGTGCCAGCAGCTGGGGCAAAGGCTACGAGCAGTACTTC. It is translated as CASSWGKGYEQYF.

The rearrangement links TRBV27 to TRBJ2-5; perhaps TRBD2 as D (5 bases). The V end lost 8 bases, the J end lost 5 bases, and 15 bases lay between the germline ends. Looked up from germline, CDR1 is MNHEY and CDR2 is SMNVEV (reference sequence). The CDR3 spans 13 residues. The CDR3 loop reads CASGPGLLETQYF. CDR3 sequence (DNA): TGTGCCAGCGGACCTGGACTGCTGGAGACCCAGTACTTC.

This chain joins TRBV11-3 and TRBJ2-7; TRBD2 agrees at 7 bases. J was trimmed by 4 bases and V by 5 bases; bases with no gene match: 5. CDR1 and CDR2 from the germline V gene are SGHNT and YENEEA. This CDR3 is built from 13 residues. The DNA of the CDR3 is TGTGCCAGCAGCCTCGAGCGGGGTTACGAGCAGTACGTC. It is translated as CASSLERGYEQYV.

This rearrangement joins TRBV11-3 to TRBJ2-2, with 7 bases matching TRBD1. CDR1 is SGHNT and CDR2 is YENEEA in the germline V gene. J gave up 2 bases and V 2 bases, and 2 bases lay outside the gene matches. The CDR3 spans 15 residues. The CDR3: CASSLRDSNTGELFF. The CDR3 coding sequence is TGTGCCAGCAGCTTACGGGACAGTAACACCGGGGAGCTGTTTTTT.

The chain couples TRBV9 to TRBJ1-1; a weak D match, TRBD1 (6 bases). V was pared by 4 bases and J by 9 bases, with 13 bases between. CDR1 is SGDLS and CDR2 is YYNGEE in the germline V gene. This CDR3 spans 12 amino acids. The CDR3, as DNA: TGTGCCAGCAGCCCCCTCGGGGGGCAAGCTTTCTTT. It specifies CASSPLGGQAFF.

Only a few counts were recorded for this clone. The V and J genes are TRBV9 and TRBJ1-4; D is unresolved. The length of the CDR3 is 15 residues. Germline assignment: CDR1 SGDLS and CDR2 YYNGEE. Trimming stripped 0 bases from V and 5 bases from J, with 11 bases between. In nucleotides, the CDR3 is TGTGCCAGCAGCGTAGGTCATCAGGAGAATGAAAAACTGTTTTTT. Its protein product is CASSVGHQENEKLFF.

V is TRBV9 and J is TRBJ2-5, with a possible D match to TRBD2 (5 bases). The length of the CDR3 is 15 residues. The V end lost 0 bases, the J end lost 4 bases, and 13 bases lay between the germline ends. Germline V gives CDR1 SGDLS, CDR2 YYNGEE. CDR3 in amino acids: CASSVGWSAGETQYF. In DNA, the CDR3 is TGTGCCAGCAGCGTAGGTTGGTCTGCGGGAGAGACCCAGTACTTC.

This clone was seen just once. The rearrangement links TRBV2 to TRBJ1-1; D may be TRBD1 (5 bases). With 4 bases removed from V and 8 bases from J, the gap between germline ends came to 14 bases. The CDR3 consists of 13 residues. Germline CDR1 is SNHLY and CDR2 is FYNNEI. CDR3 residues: CASSVAGSLEAFF. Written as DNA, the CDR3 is TGTGCCAGCAGTGTGGCAGGGAGTTTGGAAGCTTTCTTT.

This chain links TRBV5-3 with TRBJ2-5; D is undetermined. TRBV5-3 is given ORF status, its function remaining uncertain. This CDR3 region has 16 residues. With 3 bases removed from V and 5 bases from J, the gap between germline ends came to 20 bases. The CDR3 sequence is CARSYHAAKLGETQYF. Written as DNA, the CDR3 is TGTGCCAGAAGCTACCACGCGGCGAAGCTAGGGGAGACCCAGTACTTC.

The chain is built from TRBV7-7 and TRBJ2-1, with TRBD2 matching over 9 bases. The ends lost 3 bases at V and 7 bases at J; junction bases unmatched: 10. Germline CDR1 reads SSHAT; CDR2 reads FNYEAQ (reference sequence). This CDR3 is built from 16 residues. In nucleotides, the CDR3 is TGTGCCAGCAGCTTGGGCGGGGGGGCCTCAGGGAATGAGCAGTTCTTC. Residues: CASSLGGGASGNEQFF.

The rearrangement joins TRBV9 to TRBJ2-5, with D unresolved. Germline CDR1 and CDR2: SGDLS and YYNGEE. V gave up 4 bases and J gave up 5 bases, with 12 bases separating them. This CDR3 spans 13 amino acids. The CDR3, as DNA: TGTGCCAGCAGCTGGAGTCCCGCGGAGACCCAGTACTTC. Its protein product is CASSWSPAETQYF.

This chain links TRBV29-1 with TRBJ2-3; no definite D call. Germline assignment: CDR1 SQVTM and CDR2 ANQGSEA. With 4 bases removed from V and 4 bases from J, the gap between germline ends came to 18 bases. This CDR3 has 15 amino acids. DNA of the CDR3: TGCAGCGTTGGGGCCTCCCGCACAAGGGCAGATACGCAGTATTTT. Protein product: CSVGASRTRADTQYF.

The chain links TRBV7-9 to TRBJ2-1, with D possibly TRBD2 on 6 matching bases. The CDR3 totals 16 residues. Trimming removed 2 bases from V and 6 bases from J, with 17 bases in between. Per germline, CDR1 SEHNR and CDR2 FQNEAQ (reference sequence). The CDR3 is CASSLQVGDFFNEQFF. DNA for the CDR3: TGTGCCAGCAGCTTACAGGTCGGGGACTTTTTCAATGAGCAGTTCTTC.

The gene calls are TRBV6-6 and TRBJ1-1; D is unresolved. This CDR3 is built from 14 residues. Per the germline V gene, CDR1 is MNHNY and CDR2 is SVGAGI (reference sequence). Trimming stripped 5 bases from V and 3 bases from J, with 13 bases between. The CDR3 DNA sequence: TGTGCCAGCAGTCCTCGCCTTTTGGACACTGAAGCTTTCTTT. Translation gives CASSPRLLDTEAFF.

CDR3 sequence (DNA): TGTGCCAGCAGCTCCTCATCGACAGACTATGGCTACACCTTC. Its protein is CASSSSSTDYGYTF. This sequence joins TRBV7-9 and TRBJ1-2; D perhaps matches TRBD1 (5 bases). Trimming removed 4 bases at V and 3 bases at J, with 12 bases between. The germline gives CDR1 SEHNR, CDR2 FQNEAQ (reference sequence). The CDR3 consists of 14 residues.